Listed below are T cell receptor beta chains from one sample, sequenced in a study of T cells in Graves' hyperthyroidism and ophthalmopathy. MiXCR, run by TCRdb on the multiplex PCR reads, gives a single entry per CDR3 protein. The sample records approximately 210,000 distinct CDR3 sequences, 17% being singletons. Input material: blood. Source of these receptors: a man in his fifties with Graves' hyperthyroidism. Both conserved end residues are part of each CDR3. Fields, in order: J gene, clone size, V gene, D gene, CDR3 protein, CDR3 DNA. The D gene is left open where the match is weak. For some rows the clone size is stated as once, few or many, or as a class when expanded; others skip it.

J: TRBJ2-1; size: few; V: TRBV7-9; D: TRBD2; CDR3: CASSLAGGPNEQFF; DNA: TGTGCCAGCAGCTTAGCGGGAGGGCCCAATGAGCAGTTCTTC
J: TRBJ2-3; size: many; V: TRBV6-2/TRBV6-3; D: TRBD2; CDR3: CASRTSGRADTQYF; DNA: TGTGCCAGCAGAACTAGCGGGAGGGCAGATACGCAGTATTTT
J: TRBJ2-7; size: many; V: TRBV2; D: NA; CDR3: CASSEQGDNYEQYF; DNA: TGTGCCAGCAGTGAACAAGGGGACAACTACGAGCAGTACTTC
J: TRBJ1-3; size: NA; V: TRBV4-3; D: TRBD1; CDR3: CASSQGTGNSGNTIYF; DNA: TGCGCCAGCAGCCAAGGGACAGGAAACTCTGGAAACACCATATATTTT
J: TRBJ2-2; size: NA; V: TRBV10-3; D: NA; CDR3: CAISTLNTGELFF; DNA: TGTGCCATCAGTACACTGAACACCGGGGAGCTGTTTTTT
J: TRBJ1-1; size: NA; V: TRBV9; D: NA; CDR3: CASSVHGTDHTEAFF; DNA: TGTGCCAGCAGCGTACACGGGACGGACCACACTGAAGCTTTCTTT
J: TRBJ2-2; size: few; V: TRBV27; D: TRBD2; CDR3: CASSWGLAGRMGGELFF; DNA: TGTGCCAGCAGTTGGGGACTAGCGGGGCGGATGGGCGGGGAGCTGTTTTTT
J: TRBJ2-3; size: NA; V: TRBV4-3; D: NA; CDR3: CASSQGVVDTQYF; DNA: TGCGCCAGCAGCCAAGGTGTCGTAGATACGCAGTATTTT
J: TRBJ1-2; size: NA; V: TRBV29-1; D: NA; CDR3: CSGGQPHYGYTF; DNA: TGCAGCGGAGGACAACCCCACTATGGCTACACCTTC
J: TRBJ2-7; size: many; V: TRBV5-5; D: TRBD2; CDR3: CASSSPRGLAGKYEQYF; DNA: TGTGCCAGCAGCTCTCCCCGGGGTCTAGCGGGAAAGTACGAGCAGTACTTC
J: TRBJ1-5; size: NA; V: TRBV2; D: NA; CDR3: CASSAEEGGQPQHF; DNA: TGTGCCAGCAGCGCCGAAGAGGGTGGTCAGCCCCAGCATTTT
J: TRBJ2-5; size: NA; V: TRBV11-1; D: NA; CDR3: CASSLDEWPAAQYF; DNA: TGTGCCAGCAGCTTAGACGAGTGGCCCGCGGCCCAGTACTTC
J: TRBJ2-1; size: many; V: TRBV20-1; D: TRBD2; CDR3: CSARDGGRTSNEQFF; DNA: TGCAGTGCTAGAGACGGCGGGAGGACCTCCAATGAGCAGTTCTTC
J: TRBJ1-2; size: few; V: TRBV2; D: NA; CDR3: CASSEDRGHYVGYTF; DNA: TGTGCCAGCAGTGAAGACAGAGGGCACTATGTAGGCTACACCTTC
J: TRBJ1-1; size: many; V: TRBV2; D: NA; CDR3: CANLIVGRNTEAFF; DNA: TGTGCCAACCTAATTGTGGGGCGGAACACTGAAGCTTTCTTT
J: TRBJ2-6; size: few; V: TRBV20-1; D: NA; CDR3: CSARDRRGANVLTF; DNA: TGCAGTGCGAGAGACCGTCGTGGGGCCAACGTCCTGACTTTC